The table lists the clone carrying this T cell receptor (beta chain) with a few counts. Its antigen remains unidentified. Looked up from germline, CDR1 is SGHVS and CDR2 is FQNEAQ. The CDR3 covers 19 residues. After removal of 5 bases from V and 0 bases from J, the junction contained 10 bases not matched to a gene. The data were taken from a study of response to subunit inactivated influenza vaccine. Study-wide results and limits: Each seasonal flu vaccination may recruit only limited new T cells, authors suggested.

TCRdb called the RT-PCR reads again in MiXCR, with one record for every CDR3 protein. Of hundreds of thousands of distinct CDR3 sequences in the sample, 7.6% were seen once. The V and J genes are TRBV7-8 and TRBJ2-3; 14 positions match TRBD2. Here the sequenced sample was PBMCs from blood, taken 23 to 25 months after vaccination. The TCR was taken from a man between 50 and 69 years old who received an inactivated influenza vaccine. CDR3 residues: CASSRLTSGGAMSTDTQYF. In DNA, the CDR3 is TGTGCCAGCAGCCGTCTGACTAGCGGGGGGGCAATGAGCACAGATACGCAGTATTTT.